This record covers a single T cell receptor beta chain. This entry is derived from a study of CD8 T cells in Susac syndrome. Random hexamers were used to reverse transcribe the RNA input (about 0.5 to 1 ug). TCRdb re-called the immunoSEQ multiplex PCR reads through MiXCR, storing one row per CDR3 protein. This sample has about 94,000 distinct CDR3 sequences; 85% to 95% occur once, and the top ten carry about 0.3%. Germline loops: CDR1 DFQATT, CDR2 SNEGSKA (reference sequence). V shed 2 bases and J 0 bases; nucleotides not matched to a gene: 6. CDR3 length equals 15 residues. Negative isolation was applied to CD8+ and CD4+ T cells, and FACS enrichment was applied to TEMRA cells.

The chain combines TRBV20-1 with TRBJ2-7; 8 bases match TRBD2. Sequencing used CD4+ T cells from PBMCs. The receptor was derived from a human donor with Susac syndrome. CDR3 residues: CSARSQTSGSYEQYF. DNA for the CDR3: TGCAGTGCTAGATCCCAAACTAGCGGCTCCTACGAGCAGTACTTC.